Detailed here is one TCR beta chain. Adults between roughly 18 and 95 years of age took part from more than 20 US areas. The recovered donors of Cohort 3 showed two negative PCRs, clearance, or symptom resolution. The data were taken from a study of blood T cell repertoires in COVID-19. Only in-frame clones appear in the TCRdb table, and some are missing; sequencing was by immunoSEQ multiplex PCR. The sample includes over 250,000 clones, 87% of them seen just once. CDR1 and CDR2 (germline): MDHEN, SYDVKM. This CDR3 has 15 amino acids. Trimming stripped 4 bases from V and 1 base from J, with 13 bases between.

The sequencing sample was made of PBMCs or T cells enriched from blood (not recorded which). The chain carries TRBV28 and TRBJ1-2, with D possibly TRBD1 on 6 matching bases. The receptor's source is a woman aged 18-29 years who had recovered from COVID-19. CDR3 sequence reads: CASSSPRGGNYGYTF. CDR3 nucleotides: TGTGCCAGCAGTTCCCCGAGGGGGGGTAACTATGGCTACACCTTC.